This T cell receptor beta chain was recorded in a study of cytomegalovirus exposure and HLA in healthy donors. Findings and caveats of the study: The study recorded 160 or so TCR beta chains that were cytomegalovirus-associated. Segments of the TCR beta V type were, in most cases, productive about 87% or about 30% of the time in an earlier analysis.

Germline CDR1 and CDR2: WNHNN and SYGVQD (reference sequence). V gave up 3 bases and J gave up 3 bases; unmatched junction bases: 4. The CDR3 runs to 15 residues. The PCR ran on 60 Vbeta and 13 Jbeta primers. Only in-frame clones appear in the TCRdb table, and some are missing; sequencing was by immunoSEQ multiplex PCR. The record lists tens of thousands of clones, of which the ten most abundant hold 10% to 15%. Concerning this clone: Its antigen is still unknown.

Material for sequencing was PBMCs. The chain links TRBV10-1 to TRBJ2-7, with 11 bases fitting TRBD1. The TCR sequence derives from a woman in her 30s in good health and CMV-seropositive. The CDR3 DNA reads TGCGCCAGCAGTGAAGGGACAGGGGGGGACTACGAGCAGTACTTC. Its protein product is CASSEGTGGDYEQYF.